In its sample, the clone carrying this TCR beta chain was seen once. Its target is unknown. This CDR3 comprises 18 residues. The protocol was immunoSEQ multiplex PCR, while the TCRdb copy is restricted to in-frame clones and leaves out a portion. This sample has 100,000 to 150,000 clones; under 90% occur once, and the top ten carry approximately 2%. The data were obtained in a study of cytomegalovirus exposure and HLA in healthy donors. At the level of the study: The roughly 120 validation repertoires, a later analysis reported, used the same platform as the roughly 610 first-cohort repertoires. Study outcomes and limitations: There were some public TCRs occurring in many donors, but most TCR sequences were rare. That first-cohort TCR clusters tended to co-occur in the 100 to 150 validation repertoires was found in a later analysis. The study designated 150 or so TCR beta chains cytomegalovirus-associated.

This receptor was obtained from a woman in her late teens or twenties in good health and CMV-seronegative. The sequencing input was PBMCs. V usage is TRBV21-1 and J usage is TRBJ2-2; the table's D gene call, TRBD2, was not cross checked with the DNA. TRBV21-1 is deemed a pseudogene. The CDR3 loop reads CASSTRTFKRPNTGELFF. The CDR3 nucleotides are TGTGCCAGCAGCACCCGGACTTTCAAACGCCCGAACACCGGGGAGCTGTTTTTT.